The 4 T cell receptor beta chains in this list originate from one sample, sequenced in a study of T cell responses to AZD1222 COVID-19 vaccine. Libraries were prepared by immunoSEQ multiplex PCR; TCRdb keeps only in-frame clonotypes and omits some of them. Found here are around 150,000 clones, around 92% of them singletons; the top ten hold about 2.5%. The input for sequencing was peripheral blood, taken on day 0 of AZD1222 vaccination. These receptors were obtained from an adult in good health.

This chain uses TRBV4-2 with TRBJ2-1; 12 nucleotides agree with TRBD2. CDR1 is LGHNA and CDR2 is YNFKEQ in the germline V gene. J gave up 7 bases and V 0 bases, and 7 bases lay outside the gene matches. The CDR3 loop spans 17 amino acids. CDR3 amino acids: CASSQEWLAGGLNEQFF. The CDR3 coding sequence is TGTGCCAGCAGCCAAGAATGGCTAGCGGGGGGGCTGAATGAGCAGTTCTTC.

The CDR3 nucleotides read TGCGCCAGCGAATTATACCCCCCGGGACAGGGGATGGGAGAGACCCAGTACTTC. Its protein is CASELYPPGQGMGETQYF. This chain uses TRBV5-1 with TRBJ2-5; 10 bases align to TRBD1. Looked up from germline, CDR1 is SGHRS and CDR2 is YFSETQ. CDR3 length equals 18 residues. J gave up 4 bases and V 7 bases, and 19 bases lay outside the gene matches.

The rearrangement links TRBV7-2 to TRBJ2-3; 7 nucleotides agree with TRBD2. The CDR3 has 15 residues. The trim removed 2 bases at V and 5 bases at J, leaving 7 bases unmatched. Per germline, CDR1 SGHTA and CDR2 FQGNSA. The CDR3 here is CASSLRAGDGDTQYF. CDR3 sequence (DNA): TGTGCCAGCAGCTTAAGGGCGGGAGACGGAGATACGCAGTATTTT.

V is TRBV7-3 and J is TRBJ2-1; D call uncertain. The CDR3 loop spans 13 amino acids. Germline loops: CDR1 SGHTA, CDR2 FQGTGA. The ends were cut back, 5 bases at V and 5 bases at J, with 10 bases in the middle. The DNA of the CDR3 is TGTGCCAGCAGCCAGAGTTCGAACAATGAGCAGTTCTTC. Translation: CASSQSSNNEQFF.